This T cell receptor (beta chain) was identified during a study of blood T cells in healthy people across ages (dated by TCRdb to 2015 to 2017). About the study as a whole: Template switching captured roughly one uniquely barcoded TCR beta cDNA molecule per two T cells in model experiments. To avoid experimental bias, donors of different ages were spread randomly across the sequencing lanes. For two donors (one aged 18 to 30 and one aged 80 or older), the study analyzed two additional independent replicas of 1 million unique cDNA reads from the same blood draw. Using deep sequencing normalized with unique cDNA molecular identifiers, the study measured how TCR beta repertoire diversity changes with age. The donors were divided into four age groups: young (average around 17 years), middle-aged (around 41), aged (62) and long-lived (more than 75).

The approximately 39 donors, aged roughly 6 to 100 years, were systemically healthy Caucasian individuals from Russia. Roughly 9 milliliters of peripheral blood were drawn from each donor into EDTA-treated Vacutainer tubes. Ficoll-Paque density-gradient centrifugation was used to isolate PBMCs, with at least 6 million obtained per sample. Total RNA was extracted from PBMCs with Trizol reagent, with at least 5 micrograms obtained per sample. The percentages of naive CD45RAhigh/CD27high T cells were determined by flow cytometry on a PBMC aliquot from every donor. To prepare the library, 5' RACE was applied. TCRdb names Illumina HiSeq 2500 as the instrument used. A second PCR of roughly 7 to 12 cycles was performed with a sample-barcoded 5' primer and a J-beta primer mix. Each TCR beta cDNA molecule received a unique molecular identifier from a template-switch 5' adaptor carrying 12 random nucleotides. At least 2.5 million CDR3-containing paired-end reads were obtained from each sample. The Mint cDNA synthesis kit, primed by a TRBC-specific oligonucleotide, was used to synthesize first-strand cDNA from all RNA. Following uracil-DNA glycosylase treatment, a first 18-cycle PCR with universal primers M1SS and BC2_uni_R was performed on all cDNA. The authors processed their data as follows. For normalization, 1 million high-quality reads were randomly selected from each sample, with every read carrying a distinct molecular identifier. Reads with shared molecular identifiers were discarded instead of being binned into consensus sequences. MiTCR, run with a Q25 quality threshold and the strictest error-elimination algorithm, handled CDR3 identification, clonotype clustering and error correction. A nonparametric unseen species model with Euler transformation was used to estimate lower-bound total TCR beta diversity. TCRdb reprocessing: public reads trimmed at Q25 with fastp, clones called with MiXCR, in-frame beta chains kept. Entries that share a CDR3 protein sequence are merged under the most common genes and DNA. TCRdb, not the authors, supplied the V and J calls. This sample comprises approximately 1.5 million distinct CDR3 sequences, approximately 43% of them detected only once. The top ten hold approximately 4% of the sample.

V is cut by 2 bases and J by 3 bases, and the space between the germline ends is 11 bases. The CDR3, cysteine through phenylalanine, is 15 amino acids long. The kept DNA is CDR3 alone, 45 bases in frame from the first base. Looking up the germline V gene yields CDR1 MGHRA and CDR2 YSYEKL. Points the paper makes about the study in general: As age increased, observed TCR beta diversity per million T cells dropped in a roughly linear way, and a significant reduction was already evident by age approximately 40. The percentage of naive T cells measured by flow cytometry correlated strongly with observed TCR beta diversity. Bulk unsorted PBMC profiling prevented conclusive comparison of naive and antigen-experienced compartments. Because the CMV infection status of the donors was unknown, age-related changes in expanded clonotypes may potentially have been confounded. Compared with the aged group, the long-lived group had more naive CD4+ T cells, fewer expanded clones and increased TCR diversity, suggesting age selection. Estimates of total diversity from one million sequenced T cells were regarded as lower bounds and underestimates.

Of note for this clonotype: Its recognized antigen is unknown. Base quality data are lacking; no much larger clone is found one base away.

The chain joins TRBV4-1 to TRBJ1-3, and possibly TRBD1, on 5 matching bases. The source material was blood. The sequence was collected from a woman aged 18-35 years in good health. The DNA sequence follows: TGCGCCAGCAGCCAACTGGGGCTGAGTGGAAACACCATATATTTT. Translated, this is CASSQLGLSGNTIYF.